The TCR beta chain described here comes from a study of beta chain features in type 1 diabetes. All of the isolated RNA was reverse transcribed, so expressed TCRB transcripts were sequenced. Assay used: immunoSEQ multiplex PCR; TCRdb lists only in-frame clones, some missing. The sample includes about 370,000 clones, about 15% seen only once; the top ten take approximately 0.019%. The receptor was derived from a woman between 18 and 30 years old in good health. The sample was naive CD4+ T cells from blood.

The CDR3 DNA reads as TGTGCCTGGAGTCCGGACAGGTTCGAGGCTGAAGCTTTCTTT. Residues: CAWSPDRFEAEAFF. V usage is TRBV30 and J usage is TRBJ1-1; TRBD1 agrees at 7 bases. V trimming: 2 bases; J trimming: 6 bases; junction bases outside the gene matches: 9. The CDR3 runs 14 residues. The germline V gene encodes CDR1 GTSNPN and CDR2 SVGIG (reference sequence).